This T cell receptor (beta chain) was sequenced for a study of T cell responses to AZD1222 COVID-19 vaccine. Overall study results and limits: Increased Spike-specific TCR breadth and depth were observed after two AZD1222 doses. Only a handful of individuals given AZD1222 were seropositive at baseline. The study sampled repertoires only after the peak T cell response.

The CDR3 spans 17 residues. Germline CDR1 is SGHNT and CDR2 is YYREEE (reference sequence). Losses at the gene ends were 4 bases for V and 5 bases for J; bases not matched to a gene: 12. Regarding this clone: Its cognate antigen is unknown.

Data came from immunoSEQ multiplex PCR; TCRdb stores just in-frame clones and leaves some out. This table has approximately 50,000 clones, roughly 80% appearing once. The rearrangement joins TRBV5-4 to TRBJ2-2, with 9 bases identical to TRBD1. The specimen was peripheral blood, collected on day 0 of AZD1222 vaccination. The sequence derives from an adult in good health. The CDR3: CASSDMEGTGRTGELFF. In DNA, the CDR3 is TGTGCCAGCAGCGACATGGAGGGGACAGGGAGAACCGGGGAGCTGTTTTTT.